Each of the 26 T cell receptor beta chains below was sequenced from the same sample in a study of blood T cell repertoires in COVID-19. Assay: immunoSEQ multiplex PCR; the TCRdb copy retains only in-frame clones and omits some. This table holds roughly 250,000 clones, around nine tenths found once. Sequences were obtained from PBMCs or T cells enriched from blood (not recorded which). These receptors originate from a woman in her forties or fifties who had recovered from COVID-19.

The V gene is TRBV7-2, the J gene TRBJ2-7; TRBD2 agrees at 7 bases. The junction had 3 bases not matched to a gene; V was cut back by 0 bases and J by 4 bases. The germline gives CDR1 SGHTA, CDR2 FQGNSA. The CDR3 contains 14 residues. This CDR3 reads CASSLARDYYEQYF. In nucleotides, the CDR3 is TGTGCCAGCAGCTTAGCGAGGGACTATTACGAGCAGTACTTC.

This chain uses TRBV5-5 with TRBJ2-1; D may be TRBD1 (5 bases). The V end lost 3 bases, the J end lost 6 bases, and 10 bases lay between the germline ends. The CDR3 contains 13 residues. Germline V gene sequence: CDR1 SGHKS, CDR2 YYEKEE (reference sequence). The CDR3 loop reads CASSSYTGNEQFF. Written as DNA, the CDR3 is TGTGCCAGCAGCTCCTACACAGGCAATGAGCAGTTCTTC. Drawing the rest from reference TRBV5-5 and TRBJ2-1, the complete variable domain is DAGVTQSPTHLIKTRGQQVTLRCSPISGHKSVSWYQQVLGQGPQFIFQYYEKEERGRGNFPDRFSARQFPNYSSELNVNALLLGDSALYLCASSSYTGNEQFFGPGTRLTVL.

The V call is TRBV4-1, the J call TRBJ2-7, with no clear D. This CDR3 is built from 13 residues. The germline V gene encodes CDR1 MGHRA and CDR2 YSYEKL. The germline V and J ends were trimmed by 0 bases and 3 bases, with 6 bases remaining between them. The CDR3 DNA reads as TGCGCCAGCAGCCAAGATCCCCTCTACGAGCAGTACTTC. This translates into CASSQDPLYEQYF.

This clone showed up just a few times. The V gene is TRBV5-1, the J gene TRBJ1-2; D call uncertain. CDR3 length: 13 residues. Per germline, CDR1 SGHRS and CDR2 YFSETQ. Trimming pared 0 bases from V and 2 bases from J, leaving 5 bases between. The CDR3 reads CASSLGENYGYTF. The CDR3 coding sequence is TGCGCCAGCAGCTTGGGGGAGAACTATGGCTACACCTTC.

This chain links TRBV2 with TRBJ2-1, with 14 nucleotides matching TRBD2. CDR1 and CDR2 from the germline V gene are SNHLY and FYNNEI. V lost 7 bases to trimming and J lost 4 bases; unmatched junction nucleotides: 3. The CDR3 totals 15 residues. The CDR3 nucleotides are TGTGCCAGCACCGGGACTAGCGGGAGATACAATGAGCAGTTCTTC. Residues: CASTGTSGRYNEQFF.

The chain is built from TRBV29-1 and TRBJ1-2; a weak D match, TRBD1 (6 bases). The CDR3 sequence is 12 residues long. Trimming took 7 bases from V and 8 from J, leaving 17 bases between them. Germline-derived CDR1 and CDR2 are SQVTM and ANQGSEA. CDR3 sequence reads: CSAADSSLGYTF. In nucleotides, the CDR3 is TGCAGCGCCGCGGACAGCTCTTTGGGCTACACCTTC.

The rearrangement links TRBV7-3 to TRBJ2-3, with 12 bases matching TRBD2. This CDR3 has 15 residues. J lost 5 bases, V lost 1 base, and 1 base had no gene match. Per the germline V gene, CDR1 is SGHTA and CDR2 is FQGTGA. The CDR3 loop reads CASSLMGLAGDTQYF. CDR3 nucleotides: TGTGCCAGCAGCTTAATGGGACTAGCGGGAGATACGCAGTATTTT.

As for this clone: Other DNA sequences in the same sample also yield this CDR3. The chain employs TRBV29-1 and TRBJ1-5; D gene unclear. The CDR3 has 12 residues. V lost 4 bases and J 1 base, leaving 5 bases between the germline ends. Germline V lookup: CDR1 SQVTM, CDR2 ANQGSEA. The CDR3 bases are TGCAGCGTTGGTGGCAGCAATCAGCCCCAGCATTTT. Translating it yields CSVGGSNQPQHF.

V is TRBV5-4 and J is TRBJ2-5; TRBD2 matches at 9 bases. Germline V gene lookup returns CDR1 SGHNT and CDR2 YYREEE (reference sequence). CDR3 size: 14 residues. After removal of 4 bases from V and 4 bases from J, the junction contained 5 bases not matched to a gene. CDR3 DNA sequence: TGTGCCAGCAGCGGGGGACTAGCTGGAGAGACCCAGTACTTC. It translates to CASSGGLAGETQYF.

The V gene is TRBV7-9, the J gene TRBJ1-3; D gene ambiguous. CDR3 size: 13 residues. Germline-derived CDR1 and CDR2 are SEHNR and FQNEAQ (reference sequence). Deletions cut 1 base from V and 8 bases from J, with 9 bases between. The CDR3 nucleotides are TGTGCCAGCAGCTTAGGGCAGCAGGACACCATATATTTT. This sequence encodes CASSLGQQDTIYF.

The rearrangement links TRBV7-9 to TRBJ2-1, with 7 bases identical to TRBD1. The germline CDR1 and CDR2 sequences are SEHNR and FQNEAQ (reference sequence). After removal of 6 bases from V and 4 bases from J, the junction contained 9 bases not matched to a gene. CDR3 size: 15 residues. DNA of the CDR3: TGTGCCAGCAGTCAACCGGGACAGATTTACAATGAGCAGTTCTTC. It specifies CASSQPGQIYNEQFF.

The V gene is TRBV11-3, the J gene TRBJ2-7; 10 positions match TRBD1. This CDR3 region has 13 residues. CDR1 is SGHNT and CDR2 is YENEEA in the germline V gene. V shed 5 bases and J 4 bases; nucleotides not matched to a gene: 2. This CDR3 reads CASSPGQGYEQYF. For the CDR3, the DNA is TGTGCCAGCAGCCCGGGACAGGGGTACGAGCAGTACTTC. Full variable domain (remainder filled in from reference TRBV11-3 and TRBJ2-7): EAGVVQSPRYKIIEKKQPVAFWCNPISGHNTLYWYLQNLGQGPELLIRYENEEAVDDSQLPKDRFSAERLKGVDSTLKIQPAELGDSAVYLCASSPGQGYEQYFGPGTRLTVT.

The chain carries TRBV4-2 and TRBJ1-1; D is ambiguous. The CDR3 runs to 15 residues. V was shortened by 4 bases and J by 0 bases, with 12 bases between the two germline ends. Germline V CDR1 and CDR2: LGHNA, YNFKEQ. CDR3 coding DNA: TGTGCCAGCAGCCGAGGCGCGAACTTGAACACTGAAGCTTTCTTT. Translation: CASSRGANLNTEAFF.

The rearrangement joins TRBV7-9 to TRBJ1-6; D gene ambiguous. Germline loops: CDR1 SEHNR, CDR2 FQNEAQ (reference sequence). V was trimmed by 4 bases and J by 7 bases, leaving 5 bases between them. The CDR3 loop spans 12 amino acids. The CDR3 DNA sequence: TGTGCCAGCAGCTCCTCCAATTCACCCCTCCACTTT. Its translation is CASSSSNSPLHF.

This clone was counted between two and nine times. This chain joins TRBV19 and TRBJ2-3; 8 nucleotides match TRBD1. This CDR3 is built from 16 residues. Looked up from germline, CDR1 is LNHDA and CDR2 is SQIVND (reference sequence). The J segment lost 1 base and the V segment lost 5 bases, leaving 8 bases of the junction unmatched. The CDR3 sequence: CASSDSGGAGTDTQYF. The CDR3 DNA is TGTGCCAGTAGTGATTCAGGGGGCGCAGGCACAGATACGCAGTATTTT.

This clone was found once. V gene TRBV27 combines with J gene TRBJ2-1; D is perhaps TRBD2 (6 bases). The V gene lost 2 bases and the J gene lost 0 bases, with 17 bases spanning the gap. CDR3 length equals 18 residues. Germline loops: CDR1 MNHEY, CDR2 SMNVEV (reference sequence). The CDR3 sequence is CASSLPFKAGSSYNEQFF. Written as DNA, the CDR3 is TGTGCCAGCAGTTTACCCTTCAAGGCGGGATCCTCCTACAATGAGCAGTTCTTC.

The V call is TRBV29-1, the J call TRBJ2-5; D is ambiguous. Germline V CDR1 and CDR2: SQVTM, ANQGSEA. Trimming cost V 3 bases and J 5 bases, with 16 bases left between them. The CDR3 has 14 amino acids. The CDR3 region is CSVDLGARVETQYF. For the CDR3, the DNA is TGCAGCGTTGACTTGGGTGCCCGGGTTGAGACCCAGTACTTC.

This chain joins TRBV6-5 and TRBJ1-6; TRBD1 matches 10 bases. CDR1 is MNHEY and CDR2 is SVGAGI in the germline V gene. The V and J ends lost 6 bases and 9 bases, in that order; junction bases with no gene match: 5. CDR3 length: 14 residues. In DNA, the CDR3 is TGTGCCAGCAGGGGGACAGGGGCTGGTTCACCCCTCCACTTT. It is translated as CASRGTGAGSPLHF.

The chain couples TRBV28 to TRBJ2-3; unclear D gene. V was cut by 1 base and J by 4 bases, with 6 bases left in between. CDR1 is MDHEN and CDR2 is SYDVKM in the germline V gene. The CDR3 runs 13 residues. The CDR3 reads CASSLLAADTQYF. The CDR3, as DNA: TGTGCCAGCAGTTTATTAGCCGCAGATACGCAGTATTTT.

The V and J genes are TRBV6-4 and TRBJ1-1; D is perhaps TRBD1 (6 bases). The CDR3 consists of 13 residues. CDR1 is MRHNA, CDR2 SNTAGT, per germline. V lost 5 bases to trimming and J lost 8 bases, with 15 bases between them. As DNA, the CDR3 is TGTGCCAGCAGTAGGGAGCCCAGGGGAGAAGCTTTCTTT. Its protein is CASSREPRGEAFF.

V and J are TRBV20-1 and TRBJ1-1; no firm D call. From germline, CDR1 is DFQATT and CDR2 SNEGSKA (reference sequence). Trimming stripped 6 bases from V and 10 bases from J, with 15 bases between. The CDR3 consists of 11 residues. The CDR3 protein is CSASVAGSAFF. The DNA of the CDR3 is TGCAGTGCCAGCGTCGCGGGATCAGCTTTCTTT.

The chain employs TRBV19 and TRBJ2-3, with TRBD2 as a possible D gene (5 bases). This CDR3 region has 17 residues. Germline V gene lookup returns CDR1 LNHDA and CDR2 SQIVND (reference sequence). V was clipped by 5 bases and J by 3 bases, with 21 bases between them. CDR3 bases: TGTGCCAGTAGTCCCCAGTGGGGAGCGCTTATGACAGATACGCAGTATTTT. This sequence encodes CASSPQWGALMTDTQYF.

This chain connects TRBV11-2 to TRBJ1-1, with TRBD1 identical over 9 bases. Germline-derived CDR1 and CDR2 are SGHAT and FQNNGV. There are 14 residues in the CDR3. V dropped 8 bases and J dropped 4; count of bases not matched to a gene: 8. The CDR3 sequence: CASQLQGASTEAFF. The CDR3 DNA reads TGTGCCAGCCAGTTACAGGGGGCGAGCACTGAAGCTTTCTTT. The full variable domain, rest sourced from reference TRBV11-2 and TRBJ1-1, is EAGVAQSPRYKIIEKRQSVAFWCNPISGHATLYWYQQILGQGPKLLIQFQNNGVVDDSQLPKDRFSAERLKGVDSTLKIQPAKLEDSAVYLCASQLQGASTEAFFGQGTRLTVV.

The J gene is TRBJ2-3, the V gene TRBV5-1; 7 bases are shared with TRBD2. The germline V gene encodes CDR1 SGHRS and CDR2 YFSETQ. V trimming: 0 bases; J trimming: 3 bases; junction bases outside the gene matches: 4. The CDR3 contains 15 residues. The CDR3 DNA follows: TGCGCCAGCAGCTTGGAGGGAGGGCCGACAGATACGCAGTATTTT. Encoded protein: CASSLEGGPTDTQYF. The complete variable domain, with remaining parts taken from reference TRBV5-1 and TRBJ2-3, reads KAGVTQTPRYLIKTRGQQVTLSCSPISGHRSVSWYQQTPGQGLQFLFEYFSETQRNKGNFPGRFSGRQFSNSRSEMNVSTLELGDSALYLCASSLEGGPTDTQYFGPGTRLTVL.

This chain uses TRBV20-1 with TRBJ1-1; D is uncertain. Germline CDR1 reads DFQATT; CDR2 reads SNEGSKA (reference sequence). V was pared by 3 bases and J by 3 bases, with 23 bases between. The CDR3 contains 17 residues. CDR3 bases: TGCAGTGCTAGTCGGCCAACTCCCAGGTATCCATACACTGAAGCTTTCTTT. Protein product: CSASRPTPRYPYTEAFF.

J is TRBJ1-2 and V is TRBV5-8; TRBD1 agrees at 10 bases. The CDR3 runs to 14 residues. Germline V CDR1 and CDR2: SGHTS, YDEGEE. V lost 5 bases to trimming and J lost 5 bases; unmatched junction nucleotides: 6. Written as DNA, the CDR3 is TGTGCCAGCAGAAAGACAGGGGGCATGTATGGCTACACCTTC. Its translation: CASRKTGGMYGYTF.